One and the same sample provided the 28 T cell receptor beta chains below, sequenced in a study of shared clonotypes between healthy human individuals. Clones were sequenced by immunoSEQ multiplex PCR, and TCRdb holds only the in-frame ones, with some missing. The sample carries over 850,000 clones, around three quarters recorded once. Sequenced sample: memory CD4+ T cells from PBMCs. Subset: CD45RA-negative fraction. The source of these receptors is a young man in good health. Some clones in this sample may be carry-over from other donors' samples.

The chain combines TRBV10-3 with TRBJ1-3; 7 nucleotides align to TRBD1. V trimming: 6 bases; J trimming: 0 bases; junction bases outside the gene matches: 26. CDR3 size: 22 residues. Germline-derived CDR1 and CDR2 are ENHRY and SYGVKD. CDR3 amino acids: CAISQLEETGEHRFSSGNTIYF. In DNA form, the CDR3 reads TGTGCCATCAGCCAATTAGAAGAAACAGGGGAGCACAGGTTCAGCTCTGGAAACACCATATATTTT.

The chain employs TRBV7-9 and TRBJ1-1, with no clear D. Trimming removed 2 bases at V and 11 bases at J, with 18 bases between. CDR3 length: 14 amino acids. Germline values: CDR1 SEHNR, CDR2 FQNEAQ (reference sequence). The CDR3 region is CASSLRKDSLGAFF. The CDR3 DNA reads as TGTGCCAGCAGCTTAAGAAAGGATTCCCTGGGGGCTTTCTTT.

The chain has TRBV14 and TRBJ2-2; D is perhaps TRBD1 or TRBD2 (7 bases each). CDR1 and CDR2 (germline): SGHDN, FVKESK. Trimming took off 1 base at V and 14 bases at J, with 14 bases between the two ends. The CDR3 has 13 residues. This CDR3 is CASSQVQGGHLFF. The CDR3, as DNA: TGTGCCAGCAGCCAAGTTCAGGGGGGGCATCTGTTTTTT.

This clone was counted once. The genes are TRBV27 and TRBJ2-5; 11 bases agree with TRBD2. The germline CDR1 and CDR2 sequences are MNHEY and SMNVEV (reference sequence). J lost 5 bases, V lost 2 bases, and 7 bases had no gene match. The CDR3 extends over 16 amino acids. The CDR3 DNA is TGTGCCAGCAGTTTAACTAGCGGGGGATTATCGGAGACCCAGTACTTC. It translates to CASSLTSGGLSETQYF.

This clone was picked up one time. Only one base separates this from a far larger clonotype, so it likely reflects a read error. This rearrangement joins TRBV7-2 to TRBJ1-3; a possible D gene is TRBD1 (6 bases). Germline V gives CDR1 SGHTA, CDR2 FQGNSA. The CDR3 runs to 14 residues. Trimming removed 5 bases from V and 0 bases from J, with 8 bases in between. This CDR3 is CASSRDISGNTIYF. The CDR3 DNA reads TGTGCCAGCAGCCGGGACATCTCTGGAAACACCATATATTTT.

This clone was counted a single time. The CDR3 is CASSSNFKSGPLDSEKLFF. In DNA, the CDR3 is TGTGCCAGCAGCTCCAACTTTAAGTCAGGCCCGTTGGATAGTGAAAAACTGTTTTTT. V usage is TRBV7-8 and J usage is TRBJ1-4; D gene unclear. V was pared by 4 bases and J by 7 bases, with 28 bases between. The CDR3 runs to 19 residues. The germline V gene encodes CDR1 SGHVS and CDR2 FQNEAQ.

This clone occurred many times. The chain uses TRBV7-6 and TRBJ2-7, with 12 positions matching TRBD2. Trimming took 5 bases from V and 6 from J; bases not matched to a gene: 8. There are 15 residues in the CDR3. Germline CDR1 is SGHVS and CDR2 is FNYEAQ. CDR3 region: CASSPRTSGTIEQYF. CDR3 DNA: TGTGCCAGCAGCCCGCGGACTAGCGGGACGATCGAGCAGTACTTC.

The CDR3 sequence: CASSQGTGGLMYEQYF. CDR3 coding DNA: TGCGCCAGCAGCCAAGGGACAGGGGGTCTAATGTACGAGCAGTACTTC. V is TRBV4-1 and J is TRBJ2-7; 10 bases align to TRBD1. There are 16 residues in the CDR3. Germline V CDR1 and CDR2: MGHRA, YSYEKL. The trim removed 1 base at V and 4 bases at J, leaving 7 bases unmatched.

The V and J genes are TRBV5-1 and TRBJ2-1; the match to TRBD1 covers 10 bases. Germline assignment: CDR1 SGHRS and CDR2 YFSETQ. J was trimmed by 7 bases and V by 0 bases; bases with no gene match: 4. This CDR3 contains 15 residues. CDR3 amino acids: CASSLGQGAQNEQFF. Here the CDR3 DNA reads TGCGCCAGCAGCTTGGGACAGGGGGCGCAGAATGAGCAGTTCTTC.

This chain connects TRBV27 to TRBJ1-2; TRBD1 agrees at 8 bases. The V segment lost 5 bases and the J segment 4 bases; nucleotides outside the gene matches: 6. CDR1 is MNHEY, CDR2 SMNVEV, per germline (reference sequence). This CDR3 has 14 residues. CDR3 protein: CASSLDRETYGYTF. The CDR3 coding sequence is TGTGCCAGCAGTCTGGACAGGGAGACCTATGGCTACACCTTC.

This chain uses TRBV5-4 with TRBJ1-1; unclear D gene. This CDR3 spans 15 amino acids. CDR1 and CDR2 from the germline V gene are SGHNT and YYREEE (reference sequence). The V end lost 0 bases, the J end lost 1 base, and 10 bases lay between the germline ends. This CDR3 is CASSLARGGNTEAFF. The CDR3 DNA follows: TGTGCCAGCAGCTTGGCTCGCGGAGGGAACACTGAAGCTTTCTTT.

J is TRBJ2-1 and V is TRBV18; TRBD2 agrees at 7 bases. Trimming took 2 bases from V and 3 from J; bases not matched to a gene: 4. The CDR3 runs 15 residues. Germline values: CDR1 KGHSH, CDR2 LQKENI. Here the CDR3 reads CASSPNGRNYNEQFF. DNA for the CDR3: TGTGCCAGCTCACCAAACGGGAGGAACTACAATGAGCAGTTCTTC.

This chain links TRBV6-6 with TRBJ1-2; TRBD1 might be the D (5 bases). The V gene's germline CDR1 is MNHNY and CDR2 SVGAGI (reference sequence). Trimming stripped 5 bases from V and 3 bases from J, with 10 bases between. This CDR3 contains 13 residues. CDR3 loop: CASSAATDYGYTF. For the CDR3, the DNA is TGTGCCAGCAGTGCAGCGACAGACTATGGCTACACCTTC.

About this clone itself: Other DNA sequences from this sample encode an identical CDR3 as well. The gene calls are TRBV30 and TRBJ1-3, with no clear D. The V gene lost 2 bases and the J gene lost 3 bases, with 5 bases spanning the gap. CDR1 GTSNPN and CDR2 SVGIG come from the germline V gene (reference sequence). The CDR3 has 12 amino acids. The CDR3 region is CAWSPNGNTIYF. CDR3 sequence (DNA): TGTGCCTGGAGTCCGAATGGAAACACCATATATTTT. Together with reference TRBV30 and TRBJ1-3, the CDR3 gives the full variable domain: SQTIHQWPATLVQPVGSPLSLECTVEGTSNPNLYWYRQAAGRGLQLLFYSVGIGQISSEVPQNLSASRPQDRQFILSSKKLLLSDSGFYLCAWSPNGNTIYFGEGSWLTVV.

The chain joins TRBV28 to TRBJ2-1, with D possibly being TRBD1 (8 bases). CDR1 MDHEN and CDR2 SYDVKM come from the germline V gene. This CDR3 comprises 15 residues. The germline V and J ends were trimmed by 4 bases and 8 bases, with 18 bases remaining between them. CDR3 residues: CASSSTGGGWYEQFF. The CDR3 coding sequence is TGTGCCAGCAGTTCTACAGGGGGAGGGTGGTATGAGCAGTTCTTC.

The chain's CDR3 is CASSYLTGGEAFF. For the CDR3, the DNA is TGTGCCAGCAGCTATCTGACAGGGGGCGAAGCTTTCTTT. The chain combines TRBV11-3 with TRBJ1-1; TRBD1 aligns across 10 bases. The ends lost 4 bases at V and 8 bases at J; junction bases unmatched: 4. Germline loops: CDR1 SGHNT, CDR2 YENEEA. The CDR3 length is 13 residues.

The chain couples TRBV18 to TRBJ1-1; TRBD1 might be the D (6 bases). The V end lost 3 bases, the J end lost 0 bases, and 11 bases lay between the germline ends. CDR3 size: 15 residues. CDR1 is KGHSH and CDR2 is LQKENI in the germline V gene. CDR3 region: CASSPWTVMNTEAFF. The CDR3 DNA reads TGTGCCAGCTCACCCTGGACAGTGATGAACACTGAAGCTTTCTTT.

A few counts support this clone. The chain's CDR3 is CASSRLGAGNTDTQYF. In nucleotides, the CDR3 is TGTGCCAGCAGTCGGCTGGGCGCTGGGAACACAGATACGCAGTATTTT. J is TRBJ2-3 and V is TRBV2; D uncertain. The CDR3 extends over 16 amino acids. CDR1 is SNHLY and CDR2 is FYNNEI in the germline V gene. The V end lost 5 bases, the J end lost 2 bases, and 17 bases lay between the germline ends. Full variable domain (remainder filled in from reference TRBV2 and TRBJ2-3): EPEVTQTPSHQVTQMGQEVILRCVPISNHLYFYWYRQILGQKVEFLVSFYNNEISEKSEIFDDQFSVERPDGSNFTLKIRSTKLEDSAMYFCASSRLGAGNTDTQYFGPGTRLTVL.

V usage is TRBV7-2 and J usage is TRBJ2-5; 7 nucleotides match TRBD2. The germline gives CDR1 SGHTA, CDR2 FQGNSA. With V trimmed by 7 bases and J by 5 bases, 4 bases remained unmatched. The CDR3 is made up of 12 amino acids. The CDR3 protein is CASKRELETQYF. CDR3 nucleotide sequence: TGTGCCAGCAAGCGGGAACTTGAGACCCAGTACTTC.

The chain is built from TRBV4-1 and TRBJ1-2, with TRBD1 matching over 7 bases. This CDR3 is 15 amino acids long. The V gene's germline CDR1 is MGHRA and CDR2 YSYEKL. The V gene end was trimmed by 4 bases and the J gene end by 5 bases; junction bases not matched to a gene: 10. The DNA of the CDR3 is TGCGCCAGCAGCCTCTACCGGGGACAGCTTTATGGCTACACCTTC. Translating it yields CASSLYRGQLYGYTF.

This clone appeared a few times. The gene calls are TRBV2 and TRBJ1-1; tentatively, D is TRBD1 (6 bases). V was clipped by 6 bases and J by 4 bases, with 15 bases between them. Per germline, CDR1 SNHLY and CDR2 FYNNEI. The CDR3 has 14 residues. This CDR3 is CASRTTPGVTEAFF. CDR3 sequence (DNA): TGTGCCAGCAGGACAACCCCAGGGGTCACTGAAGCTTTCTTT.

This chain connects TRBV28 to TRBJ2-2, with a tentative D call TRBD1 (6 bases). Looked up from germline, CDR1 is MDHEN and CDR2 is SYDVKM. This CDR3 has 14 amino acids. Trimming cost V 3 bases and J 4 bases, with 9 bases left between them. CDR3 bases: TGTGCCAGCAGTTTCCCAGGGGTCACCGGGGAGCTGTTTTTT. It encodes CASSFPGVTGELFF.

This clone was seen at least ten times. The genes are TRBV28 and TRBJ2-7; possible D gene TRBD2, 7 bases. The CDR3 runs to 16 residues. The V gene lost 5 bases and the J gene lost 0 bases, with 17 bases spanning the gap. Germline V gene lookup returns CDR1 MDHEN and CDR2 SYDVKM. The CDR3 nucleotides read TGTGCCAGCAGTGACCTGGGGGGGCCTAGCTCCTACGAGCAGTACTTC. It is translated as CASSDLGGPSSYEQYF. Drawing the rest from reference TRBV28 and TRBJ2-7, the complete variable domain is DVKVTQSSRYLVKRTGEKVFLECVQDMDHENMFWYRQDPGLGLRLIYFSYDVKMKEKGDIPEGYSVSREKKERFSLILESASTNQTSMYLCASSDLGGPSSYEQYFGPGTRLTVT.

The V gene is TRBV5-1, the J gene TRBJ2-5, with 11 positions matching TRBD2. Losses at the gene ends were 4 bases for V and 3 bases for J; bases not matched to a gene: 8. Germline-derived CDR1 and CDR2 are SGHRS and YFSETQ. This CDR3 has 16 residues. The CDR3 DNA follows: TGCGCCAGCAGCCCCTTACCGGGACTAGCGGAAGAGACCCAGTACTTC. It specifies CASSPLPGLAEETQYF. The whole variable domain, filled in from reference TRBV5-1 and TRBJ2-5, reads KAGVTQTPRYLIKTRGQQVTLSCSPISGHRSVSWYQQTPGQGLQFLFEYFSETQRNKGNFPGRFSGRQFSNSRSEMNVSTLELGDSALYLCASSPLPGLAEETQYFGPGTRLLVL.

The chain joins TRBV28 to TRBJ2-7; perhaps TRBD1 as D (5 bases). The CDR3 extends over 12 amino acids. Germline V gives CDR1 MDHEN, CDR2 SYDVKM. Trimming took off 5 bases at V and 9 bases at J, with 14 bases between the two ends. As DNA, the CDR3 is TGTGCCAGCAGTCCAGGACAAGCCGGGCAGTACTTC. This encodes CASSPGQAGQYF.

For this clone: The junction does not match germline at one end; this may be a read error. Different DNA sequences within this sample yield the same CDR3. V and J are TRBV27 and TRBJ1-1, with 9 positions matching TRBD1. Germline values: CDR1 MNHEY, CDR2 SMNVEV (reference sequence). The CDR3 loop spans 16 amino acids. The CDR3 loop is CASSSPYRGQNTEAFF. The DNA for the CDR3 is TGTGCCAGCAGTTCCCCCTACAGGGGGCAGAACACTGAAGCCTTCTTT.

This chain joins TRBV4-1 and TRBJ2-5; 10 bases match TRBD2. V was pared by 1 base and J by 5 bases, with 10 bases of the junction left unmatched. Looked up from germline, CDR1 is MGHRA and CDR2 is YSYEKL. There are 17 residues in the CDR3. The CDR3 region has the DNA TGCGCCAGCAGCCAAGGGGCAGCGGGAGGGCCTTGGGAGACCCAGTACTTC. This encodes CASSQGAAGGPWETQYF.

The chain combines TRBV28 with TRBJ2-5; D is perhaps TRBD2 (7 bases). The germline V and J ends were trimmed by 6 bases and 7 bases, with 27 bases remaining between them. The CDR3 is 17 amino acids. Germline V lookup: CDR1 MDHEN, CDR2 SYDVKM. CDR3 DNA: TGTGCCAGCAGAGGGGGGGGTGAACGGGGAGGGAGAGTGACCCAGTACTTC. It is translated as CASRGGGERGGRVTQYF.